One sample yielded the 15 T cell receptor beta chains listed below, sequenced in a study of OX40 agonist ivuxolimab in advanced cancers. Assay: immunoSEQ multiplex PCR; the TCRdb copy retains only in-frame clones and omits some. This sample has 95,000 to 120,000 clones, with more than 85% found just once. The sequencing used CD4+ or CD8+ T cells sorted from blood, collected in a trial of the OX40 agonist ivuxolimab. The receptors here all came from an adult with an advanced solid tumor such as melanoma, head and neck, liver or kidney cancer.

The CDR3 bases are TGTGCCACCAGCAGAGAACGTCTGCCCGGCCTTGGGGAGACCCAGTACTTC. Its translation is CATSRERLPGLGETQYF. The J gene is TRBJ2-5, the V gene TRBV15; D remains unclear. The CDR3 is 17 amino acids. V was shortened by 0 bases and J by 5 bases, with 19 bases between the two germline ends. The germline V gene encodes CDR1 LNHNV and CDR2 YYDKDF (reference sequence).

A single count supports this clone. The chain couples TRBV15 to TRBJ2-7; D is perhaps TRBD1 or TRBD2 (5 bases each). Germline lookup yields CDR1 LNHNV and CDR2 YYDKDF (reference sequence). This CDR3 contains 15 residues. Trimming took 3 bases from V and 0 from J, leaving 12 bases between them. The CDR3 coding sequence is TGTGCCACCAGCAGGGGGACCGGCGGCTCCTACGAGCAGTACTTC. This gives the protein CATSRGTGGSYEQYF.

CDR3 in DNA: TGTGCCAGCATCCTCGGACGGTATGGCTACACCTTC. It is translated as CASILGRYGYTF. The V call is TRBV6-5, the J call TRBJ1-2, with D unresolved. Trimming took 7 bases from V and 5 from J, leaving 11 bases between them. Germline V gives CDR1 MNHEY, CDR2 SVGAGI. The CDR3 totals 12 residues.

The chain combines TRBV7-2 with TRBJ2-5, with 12 bases that match TRBD2. The ends lost 6 bases at V and 5 bases at J; junction bases unmatched: 7. The CDR3 is 15 residues long. The germline gives CDR1 SGHTA, CDR2 FQGNSA. DNA of the CDR3: TGTGCCAGCAGTTCGACTAGCGGGGGATGGGAGACCCAGTACTTC. Translated, it gives CASSSTSGGWETQYF.

The CDR3 is CASSLYRYTGELFF. CDR3 DNA sequence: TGTGCCAGCAGTTTATACCGTTACACCGGGGAGCTGTTTTTT. The genes are TRBV27 and TRBJ2-2; D ambiguous. V was shortened by 1 base and J by 3 bases, with 6 bases between the two germline ends. Germline CDR1 and CDR2: MNHEY and SMNVEV (reference sequence). The CDR3 sequence is 14 residues long.

This chain connects TRBV6-1 to TRBJ1-2; 7 bases align to TRBD1. Germline loops: CDR1 MNHNS, CDR2 SASEGT. The CDR3 totals 12 residues. Trimming cost V 8 bases and J 3 bases; bases outside gene matches: 3. The CDR3 nucleotides read TGTGCCAGCTTGCAGGGGGACTATGGCTACACCTTC. This codes for CASLQGDYGYTF.

V and J are TRBV30 and TRBJ1-2; the D gene is possibly TRBD1 (5 bases). This CDR3 comprises 15 residues. The V and J ends lost 2 bases and 6 bases respectively, with 19 bases between them. From germline, CDR1 is GTSNPN and CDR2 SVGIG (reference sequence). The CDR3 reads CAWSIRDFSRNGYTF. The CDR3 DNA reads as TGTGCCTGGAGTATCCGGGACTTCTCGCGCAATGGCTACACCTTC. The variable domain in full, completed from reference TRBV30 and TRBJ1-2, reads SQTIHQWPATLVQPVGSPLSLECTVEGTSNPNLYWYRQAAGRGLQLLFYSVGIGQISSEVPQNLSASRPQDRQFILSSKKLLLSDSGFYLCAWSIRDFSRNGYTFGSGTRLTVV.

The genes are TRBV6-6 and TRBJ1-4, with D hard to call. Trimming took off 6 bases at V and 8 bases at J, with 16 bases between the two ends. Germline-derived CDR1 and CDR2 are MNHNY and SVGAGI (reference sequence). The CDR3 is made up of 14 amino acids. The CDR3 DNA follows: TGTGCCAGCAGACCCCGGGAAGACGGGGAAAAACTGTTTTTT. It encodes CASRPREDGEKLFF.

The chain uses TRBV18 and TRBJ2-7; D is undetermined. The germline V gene encodes CDR1 KGHSH and CDR2 LQKENI. This CDR3 region has 14 residues. Trimming left V 2 bases short and J 2 bases short, with 10 bases between. CDR3 protein: CASSPSSVAYEQYF. The CDR3 coding sequence is TGTGCCAGCTCACCAAGTTCCGTCGCCTACGAGCAGTACTTC.

In DNA, the CDR3 is TGTGCCAGCAGCGTAGCTCCAGCGGGGGGGCTCGGGGAGACCCAGTACTTC. It encodes CASSVAPAGGLGETQYF. The chain couples TRBV9 to TRBJ2-5, with TRBD2 identical over 10 bases. V lost 0 bases to trimming and J lost 5 bases; unmatched junction nucleotides: 10. Per germline, CDR1 SGDLS and CDR2 YYNGEE. This CDR3 spans 17 amino acids.

The V call is TRBV16, the J call TRBJ1-4; possible D gene TRBD1, 5 bases. CDR1 is KGHSY, CDR2 FQNENV, per germline. Trimming removed 4 bases at V and 7 bases at J, with 13 bases between. This CDR3 comprises 14 residues. The CDR3 is CASSLQGQGEKLFF. The CDR3 region has the DNA TGTGCCAGCAGCCTGCAGGGTCAGGGTGAAAAACTGTTTTTT.

This clone is a singleton in its sample. The chain recombines TRBV11-2 with TRBJ2-5, with TRBD2 as a possible D gene (5 bases). V lost 0 bases and J lost 3, with 8 bases in between. Looked up from germline, CDR1 is SGHAT and CDR2 is FQNNGV. The CDR3 extends over 14 amino acids. CDR3 sequence reads: CASSLDVGKETQYF. The CDR3 DNA sequence: TGTGCCAGCAGCTTAGATGTCGGGAAAGAGACCCAGTACTTC.

The chain carries TRBV6-5 and TRBJ2-2; D unclear. The germline CDR1 and CDR2 sequences are MNHEY and SVGAGI. This CDR3 region has 15 residues. Trimming removed 6 bases from V and 2 bases from J, with 13 bases in between. This chain's CDR3 is CASRRRGTNTGELFF. CDR3 in DNA: TGTGCCAGCAGAAGACGTGGAACAAACACCGGGGAGCTGTTTTTT.

This clone was picked up many times. This chain uses TRBV6-6 with TRBJ1-1, with a weak D call TRBD1 (6 bases). Per the germline V gene, CDR1 is MNHNY and CDR2 is SVGAGI (reference sequence). V shed 4 bases and J shed 6 bases, with 15 bases lying between them. The CDR3 spans 14 residues. The CDR3 loop is CASSWGRGAAEAFF. The CDR3 DNA follows: TGTGCCAGCAGTTGGGGCCGGGGGGCCGCTGAAGCTTTCTTT.

The chain has TRBV5-1 and TRBJ2-3; 9 bases map to TRBD1. Germline trimming cut 4 bases from V and 0 bases from J; bases unmatched to any gene: 3. The CDR3 is 15 amino acids. The germline CDR1 and CDR2 sequences are SGHRS and YFSETQ. CDR3 DNA: TGCGCCAGCAGCACCGGGACAGGGAGCACAGATACGCAGTATTTT. The encoded protein is CASSTGTGSTDTQYF.